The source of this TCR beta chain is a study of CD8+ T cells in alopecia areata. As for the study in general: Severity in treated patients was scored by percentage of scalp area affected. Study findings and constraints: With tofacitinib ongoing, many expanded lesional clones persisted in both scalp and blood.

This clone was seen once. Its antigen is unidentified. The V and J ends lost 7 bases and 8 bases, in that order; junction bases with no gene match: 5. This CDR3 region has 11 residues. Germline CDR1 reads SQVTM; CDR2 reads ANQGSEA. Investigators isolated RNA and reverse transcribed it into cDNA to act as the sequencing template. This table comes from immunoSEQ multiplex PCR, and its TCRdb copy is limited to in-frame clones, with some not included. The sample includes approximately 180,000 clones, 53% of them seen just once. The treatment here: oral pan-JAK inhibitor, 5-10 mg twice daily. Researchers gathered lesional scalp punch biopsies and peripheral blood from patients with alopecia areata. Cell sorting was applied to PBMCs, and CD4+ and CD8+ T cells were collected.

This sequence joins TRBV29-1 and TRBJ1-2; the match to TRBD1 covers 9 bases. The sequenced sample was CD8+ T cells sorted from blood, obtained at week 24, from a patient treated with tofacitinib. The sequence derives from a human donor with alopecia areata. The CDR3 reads CSAQGARGYTF. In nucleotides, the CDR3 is TGCAGCGCACAGGGGGCCAGAGGCTACACCTTC.